What follows are 5 T cell receptor beta chains derived from one specimen sequenced in a study of control samples from healthy donors and cancer patients. TCRdb's copy holds only in-frame clones and misses some; the assay was immunoSEQ multiplex PCR. The sample shows 200,000 to 250,000 clones, around 94% of them seen only once. Sequencing was carried out using blood. These receptors all come from a man in his fifties in good health.

The chain is built from TRBV21-1 and TRBJ1-5; the table's D call TRBD1 went unverified against the DNA. TRBV21-1 is noted as a pseudogene. The CDR3 spans 17 residues. In DNA form, the CDR3 reads TGTGCCAGCAGCAAAGGCAGGCAGGGAAGTAGCAATCAGCCCCAGCATTTT. The encoded protein is CASSKGRQGSSNQPQHF.

V is TRBV25-1 and J is TRBJ1-1, with D perhaps TRBD1 (5 bases). The V gene's germline CDR1 is MGHDK and CDR2 SYGVNS. V lost 3 bases to trimming and J lost 3 bases, with 8 bases between them. This CDR3 region has 13 residues. CDR3 region: CASSEWGDTEAFF. The DNA of the CDR3 is TGTGCCAGCAGTGAGTGGGGGGACACTGAAGCTTTCTTT.

The chain carries TRBV5-1 and TRBJ2-3; 8 positions match TRBD1. Losses at the gene ends were 2 bases for V and 5 bases for J; bases not matched to a gene: 7. CDR3 length: 15 residues. Germline-derived CDR1 and CDR2 are SGHRS and YFSETQ. The DNA of the CDR3 is TGCGCCAGCAGCTTAGACAGGGGTTCGGGAGATACGCAGTATTTT. Protein sequence: CASSLDRGSGDTQYF.

This sequence joins TRBV7-9 and TRBJ1-1, with D perhaps TRBD1 (5 bases). The V end was cut by 5 bases, the J end by 5 bases, with 12 bases between. This CDR3 contains 13 residues. CDR1 is SEHNR and CDR2 is FQNEAQ in the germline V gene (reference sequence). CDR3 residues: CASSLVEGTEAFF. The CDR3 nucleotides read TGTGCCAGCAGCCTTGTAGAGGGGACTGAAGCTTTCTTT.

This clone was detected only once. The junction differs from germline at one of its ends, possibly a read error. The chain links TRBV9 to TRBJ2-1, with 14 bases matching TRBD2. CDR3 length: 18 residues. The germline V gene encodes CDR1 SGDLS and CDR2 YYNGEE. DNA for the CDR3: TGTGCCAGCAGCGTAGGACTAGCGGGGGGGCCCTCCAACAATGAGCAGTTCTTC. Translated, it gives CASSVGLAGGPSNNEQFF.